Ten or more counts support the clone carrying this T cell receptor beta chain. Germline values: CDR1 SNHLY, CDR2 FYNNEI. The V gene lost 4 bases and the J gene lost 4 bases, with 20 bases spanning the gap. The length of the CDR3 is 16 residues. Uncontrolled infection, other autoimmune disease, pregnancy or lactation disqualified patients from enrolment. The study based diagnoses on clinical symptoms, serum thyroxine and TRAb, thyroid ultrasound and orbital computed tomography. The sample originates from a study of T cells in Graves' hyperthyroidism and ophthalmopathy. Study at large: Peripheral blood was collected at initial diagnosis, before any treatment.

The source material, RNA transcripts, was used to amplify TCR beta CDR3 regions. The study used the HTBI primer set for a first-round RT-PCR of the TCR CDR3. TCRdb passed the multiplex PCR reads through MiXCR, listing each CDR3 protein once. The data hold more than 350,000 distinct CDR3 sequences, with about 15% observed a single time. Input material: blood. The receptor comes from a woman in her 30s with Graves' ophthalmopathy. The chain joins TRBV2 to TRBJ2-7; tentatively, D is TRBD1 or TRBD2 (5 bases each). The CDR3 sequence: CASSGFQGPRPYEQYF. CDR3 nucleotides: TGTGCCAGCAGTGGATTCCAGGGACCGAGACCGTACGAGCAGTACTTC.